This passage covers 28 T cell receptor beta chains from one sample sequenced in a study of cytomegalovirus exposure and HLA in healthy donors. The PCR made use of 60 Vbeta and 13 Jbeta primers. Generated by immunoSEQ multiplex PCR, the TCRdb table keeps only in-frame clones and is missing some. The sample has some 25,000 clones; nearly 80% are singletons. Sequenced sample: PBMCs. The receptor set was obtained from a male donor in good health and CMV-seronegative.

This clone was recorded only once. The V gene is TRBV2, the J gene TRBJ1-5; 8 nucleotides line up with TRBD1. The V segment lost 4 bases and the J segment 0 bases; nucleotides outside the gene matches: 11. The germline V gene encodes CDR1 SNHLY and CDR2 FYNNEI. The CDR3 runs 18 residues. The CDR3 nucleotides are TGTGCCAGCAGTGCTAGGACAGGGAGTTACTATAGCAATCAGCCCCAGCATTTT. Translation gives CASSARTGSYYSNQPQHF.

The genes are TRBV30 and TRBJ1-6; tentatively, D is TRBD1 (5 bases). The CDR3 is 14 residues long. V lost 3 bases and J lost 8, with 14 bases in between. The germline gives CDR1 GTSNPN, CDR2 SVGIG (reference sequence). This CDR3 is CAWRRPGHDSPLHF. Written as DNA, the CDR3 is TGTGCCTGGAGACGGCCAGGGCACGATTCACCCCTCCACTTT.

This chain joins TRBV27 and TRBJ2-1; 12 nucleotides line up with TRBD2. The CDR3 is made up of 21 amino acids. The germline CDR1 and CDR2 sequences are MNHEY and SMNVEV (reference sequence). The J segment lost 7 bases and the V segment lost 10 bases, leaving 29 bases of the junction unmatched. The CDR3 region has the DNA TGTGCCATGCGGGTAGGAGATGGTGGACTAGCGGGACGGGGCCCGGGGAATGAGCAGTTCTTC. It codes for CAMRVGDGGLAGRGPGNEQFF.

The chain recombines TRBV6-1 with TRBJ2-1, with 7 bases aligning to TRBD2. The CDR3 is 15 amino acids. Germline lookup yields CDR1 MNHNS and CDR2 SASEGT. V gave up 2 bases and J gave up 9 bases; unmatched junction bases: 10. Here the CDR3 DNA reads TGTGCCAGCAGTGAATCTAGCGGAGGGGTTTCTGAGCAGTTCTTC. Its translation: CASSESSGGVSEQFF.

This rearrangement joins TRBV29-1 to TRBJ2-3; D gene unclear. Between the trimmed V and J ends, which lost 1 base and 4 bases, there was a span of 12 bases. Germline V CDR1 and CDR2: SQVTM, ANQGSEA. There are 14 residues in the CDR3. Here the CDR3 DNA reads TGCAGCGTTGAAGTAGTCACTGAGGCAGATACGCAGTATTTT. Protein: CSVEVVTEADTQYF.

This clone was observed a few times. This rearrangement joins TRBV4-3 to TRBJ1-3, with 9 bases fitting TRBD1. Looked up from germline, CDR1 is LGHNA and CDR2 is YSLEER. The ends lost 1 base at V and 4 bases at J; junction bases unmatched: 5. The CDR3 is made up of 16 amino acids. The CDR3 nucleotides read TGCGCCAGCAGCCAAGTTCCGGGACAGGGAGGAAACACCATATATTTT. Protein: CASSQVPGQGGNTIYF.

CDR3 nucleotide sequence: TGTGCCAGCAGTGGGGGACTAGCGGGGGGCCTAGCCAAAAACATTCAGTACTTC. Translating gives CASSGGLAGGLAKNIQYF. The chain joins TRBV6-1 to TRBJ2-4, with 15 nucleotides matching TRBD2. V gave up 4 bases and J gave up 0 bases; unmatched junction bases: 4. Germline values: CDR1 MNHNS, CDR2 SASEGT. CDR3 size: 18 residues.

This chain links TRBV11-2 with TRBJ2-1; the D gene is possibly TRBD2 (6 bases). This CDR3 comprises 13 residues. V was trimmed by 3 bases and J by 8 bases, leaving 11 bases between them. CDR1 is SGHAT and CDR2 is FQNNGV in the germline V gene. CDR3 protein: CASSFGSFDEQFF. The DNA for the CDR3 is TGTGCCAGCAGCTTCGGGAGTTTCGATGAGCAGTTCTTC.

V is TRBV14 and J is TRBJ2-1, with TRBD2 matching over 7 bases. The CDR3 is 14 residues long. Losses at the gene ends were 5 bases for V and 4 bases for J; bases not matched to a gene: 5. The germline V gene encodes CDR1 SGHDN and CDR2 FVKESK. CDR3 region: CASSFLAVYNEQFF. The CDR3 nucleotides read TGTGCCAGCAGCTTTCTAGCGGTGTACAATGAGCAGTTCTTC.

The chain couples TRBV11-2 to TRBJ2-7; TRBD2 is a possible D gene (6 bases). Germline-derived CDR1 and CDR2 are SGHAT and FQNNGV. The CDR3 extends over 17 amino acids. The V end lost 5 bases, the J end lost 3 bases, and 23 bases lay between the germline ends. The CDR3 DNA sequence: TGTGCCAGCAGCCCGCTCTCGGGGAGGCGGACGGACTACGAGCAGTACTTC. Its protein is CASSPLSGRRTDYEQYF. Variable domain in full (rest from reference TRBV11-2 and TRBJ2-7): EAGVAQSPRYKIIEKRQSVAFWCNPISGHATLYWYQQILGQGPKLLIQFQNNGVVDDSQLPKDRFSAERLKGVDSTLKIQPAKLEDSAVYLCASSPLSGRRTDYEQYFGPGTRLTVT.

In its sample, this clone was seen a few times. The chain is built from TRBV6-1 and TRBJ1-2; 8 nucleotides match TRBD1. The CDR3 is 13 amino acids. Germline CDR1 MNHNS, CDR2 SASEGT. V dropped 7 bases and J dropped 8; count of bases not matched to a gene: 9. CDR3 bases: TGTGCCAGCACCCTGACAGGGGTTGACGGCTACACCTTC. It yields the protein CASTLTGVDGYTF.

CDR3 protein: CASSEALGQVGEQYF. DNA for the CDR3: TGTGCCAGCAGTGAAGCTTTGGGGCAGGTTGGCGAGCAGTACTTC. The chain joins TRBV6-1 to TRBJ2-7; D possibly corresponds to TRBD1 (5 bases). This CDR3 comprises 15 residues. V was pared by 0 bases and J by 6 bases, with 15 bases between. Looked up from germline, CDR1 is MNHNS and CDR2 is SASEGT.

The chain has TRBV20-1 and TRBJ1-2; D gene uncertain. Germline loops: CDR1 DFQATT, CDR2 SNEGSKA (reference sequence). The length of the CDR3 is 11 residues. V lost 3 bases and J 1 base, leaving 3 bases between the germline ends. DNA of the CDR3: TGCAGTGCTAGTAATAACTATGGCTACACCTTC. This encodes CSASNNYGYTF.

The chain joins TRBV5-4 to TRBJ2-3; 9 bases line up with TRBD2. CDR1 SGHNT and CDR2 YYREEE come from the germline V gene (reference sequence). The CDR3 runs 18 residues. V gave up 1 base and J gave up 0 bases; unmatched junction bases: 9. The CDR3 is CASSLKAGGPGSTDTQYF. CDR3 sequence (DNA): TGTGCCAGCAGCTTGAAGGCGGGGGGGCCGGGGAGCACAGATACGCAGTATTTT.

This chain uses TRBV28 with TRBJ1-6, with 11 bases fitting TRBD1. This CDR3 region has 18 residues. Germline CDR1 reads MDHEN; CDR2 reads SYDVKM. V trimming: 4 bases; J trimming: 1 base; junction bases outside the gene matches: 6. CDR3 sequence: CASSSLGQGASYNSPLHF. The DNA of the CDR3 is TGTGCCAGCAGTTCTCTAGGACAGGGGGCTTCCTATAATTCACCCCTCCACTTT.

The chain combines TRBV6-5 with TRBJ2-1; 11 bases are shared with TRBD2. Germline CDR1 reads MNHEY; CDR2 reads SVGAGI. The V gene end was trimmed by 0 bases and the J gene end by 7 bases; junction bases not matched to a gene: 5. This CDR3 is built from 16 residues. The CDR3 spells CASSYSAASGRNEQFF. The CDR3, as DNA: TGTGCCAGCAGTTACTCGGCGGCTAGCGGGAGGAATGAGCAGTTCTTC.

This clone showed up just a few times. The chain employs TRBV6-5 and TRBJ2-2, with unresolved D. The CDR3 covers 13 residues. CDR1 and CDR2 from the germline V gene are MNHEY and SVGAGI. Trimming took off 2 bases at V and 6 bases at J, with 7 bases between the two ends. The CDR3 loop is CASSYGLPGELFF. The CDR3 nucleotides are TGTGCCAGCAGTTACGGGCTTCCCGGGGAGCTGTTTTTT.

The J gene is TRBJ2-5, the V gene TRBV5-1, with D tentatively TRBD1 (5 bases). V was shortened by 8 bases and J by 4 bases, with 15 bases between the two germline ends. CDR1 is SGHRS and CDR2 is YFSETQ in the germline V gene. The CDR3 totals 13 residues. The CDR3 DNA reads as TGCGCCAGTCAAGGGGCACCCGGAGAGACCCAGTACTTC. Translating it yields CASQGAPGETQYF.

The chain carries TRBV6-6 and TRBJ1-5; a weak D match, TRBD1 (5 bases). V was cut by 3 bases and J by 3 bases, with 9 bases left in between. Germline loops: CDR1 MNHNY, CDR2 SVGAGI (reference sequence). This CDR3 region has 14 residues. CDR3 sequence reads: CASSYPGVNQPQHF. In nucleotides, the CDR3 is TGTGCCAGCAGTTATCCGGGGGTCAATCAGCCCCAGCATTTT.

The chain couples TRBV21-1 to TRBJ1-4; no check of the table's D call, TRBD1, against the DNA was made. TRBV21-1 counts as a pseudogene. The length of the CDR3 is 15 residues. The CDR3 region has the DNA TGTGCCAGCAGCATCCAGGGCGGCGAACGGGAAAAACTGTTTTTT. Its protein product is CASSIQGGEREKLFF.

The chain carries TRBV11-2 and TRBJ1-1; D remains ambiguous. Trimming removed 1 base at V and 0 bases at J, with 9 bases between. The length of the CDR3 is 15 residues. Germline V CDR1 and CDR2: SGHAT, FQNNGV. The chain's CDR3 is CASSLVWEVNTEAFF. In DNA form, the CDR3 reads TGTGCCAGCAGCTTAGTGTGGGAGGTGAACACTGAAGCTTTCTTT. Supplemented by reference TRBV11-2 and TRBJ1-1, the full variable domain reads EAGVAQSPRYKIIEKRQSVAFWCNPISGHATLYWYQQILGQGPKLLIQFQNNGVVDDSQLPKDRFSAERLKGVDSTLKIQPAKLEDSAVYLCASSLVWEVNTEAFFGQGTRLTVV.

The DNA of the CDR3 is TGCGCCAGCAGCCCATCGTGGGGGGAGGCTAACACCGGGGAGCTGTTTTTT. It encodes CASSPSWGEANTGELFF. The genes are TRBV4-1 and TRBJ2-2; a possible D gene is TRBD2 (6 bases). The germline V gene encodes CDR1 MGHRA and CDR2 YSYEKL. The CDR3 consists of 17 residues. Trimming cost V 4 bases and J 2 bases, with 17 bases left between them.

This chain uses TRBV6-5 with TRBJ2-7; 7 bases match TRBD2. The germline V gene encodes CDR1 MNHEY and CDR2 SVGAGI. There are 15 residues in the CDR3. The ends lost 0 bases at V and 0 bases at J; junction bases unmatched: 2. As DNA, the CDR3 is TGTGCCAGCAGTTACTCGCGGGAGAGCTCCTACGAGCAGTACTTC. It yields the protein CASSYSRESSYEQYF.

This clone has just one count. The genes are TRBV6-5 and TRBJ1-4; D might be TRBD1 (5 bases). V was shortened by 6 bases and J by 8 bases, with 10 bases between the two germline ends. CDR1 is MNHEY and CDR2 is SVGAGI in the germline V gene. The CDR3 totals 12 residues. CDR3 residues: CASRGRGEKLFF. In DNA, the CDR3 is TGTGCCAGCAGGGGTCGGGGGGAAAAACTGTTTTTT.

As DNA, the CDR3 is TGTGCCAGCAGCCAAGATCGTGGTAGCGGGAGGGCCGGTGAGACCCAGTACTTC. Encoded protein: CASSQDRGSGRAGETQYF. The V call is TRBV4-2, the J call TRBJ2-5, with 11 bases aligning to TRBD2. Germline CDR1 reads LGHNA; CDR2 reads YNFKEQ. Germline trimming cut 0 bases from V and 5 bases from J; bases unmatched to any gene: 11. This CDR3 comprises 18 residues.

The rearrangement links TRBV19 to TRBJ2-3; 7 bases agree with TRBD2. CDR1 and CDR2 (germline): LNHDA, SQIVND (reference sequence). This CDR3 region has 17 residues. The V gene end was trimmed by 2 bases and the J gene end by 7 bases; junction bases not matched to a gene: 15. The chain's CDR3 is CASSIPLQGGLFYTQYF. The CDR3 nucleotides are TGTGCCAGTAGTATACCCCTCCAGGGAGGGCTCTTCTATACGCAGTATTTT.

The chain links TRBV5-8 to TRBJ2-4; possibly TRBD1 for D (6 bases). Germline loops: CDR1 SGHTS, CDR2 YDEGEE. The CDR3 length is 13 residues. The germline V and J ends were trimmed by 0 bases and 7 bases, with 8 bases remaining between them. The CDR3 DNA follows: TGTGCCAGCAGCTTGGGGCAGGGGAACATTCAGTACTTC. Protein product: CASSLGQGNIQYF.

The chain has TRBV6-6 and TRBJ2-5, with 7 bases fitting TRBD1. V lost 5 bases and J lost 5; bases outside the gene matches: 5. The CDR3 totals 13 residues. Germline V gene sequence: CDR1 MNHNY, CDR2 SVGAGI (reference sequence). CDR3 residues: CASSLQGEETQYF. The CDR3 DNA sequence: TGTGCCAGCAGTCTTCAGGGGGAGGAGACCCAGTACTTC.